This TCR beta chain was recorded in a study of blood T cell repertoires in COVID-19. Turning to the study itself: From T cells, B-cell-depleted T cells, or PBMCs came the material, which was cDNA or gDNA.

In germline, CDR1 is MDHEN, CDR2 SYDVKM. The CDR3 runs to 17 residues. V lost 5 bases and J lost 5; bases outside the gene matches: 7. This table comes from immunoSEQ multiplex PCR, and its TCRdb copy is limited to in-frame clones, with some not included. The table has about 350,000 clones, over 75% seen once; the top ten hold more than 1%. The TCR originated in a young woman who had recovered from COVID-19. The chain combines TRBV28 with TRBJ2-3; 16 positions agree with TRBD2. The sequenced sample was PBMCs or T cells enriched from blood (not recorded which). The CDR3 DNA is TGTGCCAGCAGTCCGGGACTAGCGGGGGGGCCGGTAGATACGCAGTATTTT. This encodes CASSPGLAGGPVDTQYF.